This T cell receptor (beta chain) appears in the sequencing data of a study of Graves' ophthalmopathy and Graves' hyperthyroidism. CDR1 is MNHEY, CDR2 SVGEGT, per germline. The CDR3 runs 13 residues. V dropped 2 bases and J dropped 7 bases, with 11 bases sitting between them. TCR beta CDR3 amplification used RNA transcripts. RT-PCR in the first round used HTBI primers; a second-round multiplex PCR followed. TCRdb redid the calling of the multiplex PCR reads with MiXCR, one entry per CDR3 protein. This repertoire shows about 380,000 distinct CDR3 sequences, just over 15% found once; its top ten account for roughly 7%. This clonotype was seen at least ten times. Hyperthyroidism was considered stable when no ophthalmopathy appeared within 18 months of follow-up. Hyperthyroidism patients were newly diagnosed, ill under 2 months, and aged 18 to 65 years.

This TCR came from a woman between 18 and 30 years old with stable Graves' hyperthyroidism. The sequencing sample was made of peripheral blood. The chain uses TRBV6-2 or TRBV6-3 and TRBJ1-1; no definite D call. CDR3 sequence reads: CASSYGRGYEAFF. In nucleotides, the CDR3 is TGTGCCAGCAGTTACGGTCGGGGATATGAAGCTTTCTTT.